Reported below is one TCR beta chain. This record belongs to a study of OX40 agonist ivuxolimab in advanced cancers. Study-level information: Hepatocellular carcinoma, melanoma, renal cell or head and neck cancer affected the dose-escalation patients. There were three patients with partial responses, one having hepatocellular carcinoma and two cutaneous melanoma.

Produced via immunoSEQ multiplex PCR; TCRdb's table is partial and in-frame only. There are some 16,000 clones in the sample; about 88% occur only once, and 3.5% to 4% lies in the top ten. This CDR3 is built from 14 residues. Germline CDR1 is SGHNT and CDR2 is YYREEE (reference sequence). Trimming shortened V by 3 bases and J by 1 base, and 7 bases separated the two germline ends. The sequence was obtained from an adult with an advanced solid tumor such as melanoma, head and neck, liver or kidney cancer. The starting material was CD4+ or CD8+ T cells sorted from blood, obtained in a trial of the OX40 agonist ivuxolimab. This chain links TRBV5-4 with TRBJ1-4; D might be TRBD1 (6 bases). In nucleotides, the CDR3 is TGTGCCAGCAGCTCACAGGGAACTAATGAAAAACTGTTTTTT. This sequence encodes CASSSQGTNEKLFF.